This T cell receptor (beta chain) comes out of a study of early T cells in non-severe SARS-CoV-2 infection. Background on the study: The chains were unpaired, and the sequenced material was bulk RNA from unsorted whole blood.

In the library, individual cDNA molecules carried attached unique molecular identifiers. Via MiXCR, TCRdb re-called the 5' RACE reads, giving one row per CDR3 protein. Of about 61,000 distinct CDR3 sequences listed, 10% to 12% are singletons. General study findings and limits: Clonotype matching in VDJdb favored anti-spike CD8 responses and did not capture private and CD4 specificities.

This clonotype was seen ten or more times. Its specificity is not known. This CDR3 is 15 amino acids long. V lost 7 bases to trimming and J lost 7 bases; unmatched junction nucleotides: 10. Germline CDR1 and CDR2: LGHNT and FRNRAP. The sequence came from an adult who was a healthcare worker with PCR-confirmed SARS-CoV-2 infection or an uninfected control (not recorded which). V is TRBV12-5 and J is TRBJ1-6; 7 nucleotides line up with TRBD1. The specimen was whole blood. CDR3 in amino acids: CASAPGQFSNSPLHF. CDR3 nucleotide sequence: TGTGCTAGTGCTCCGGGACAGTTTAGCAATTCACCCCTCCACTTT.